The 21 T cell receptor beta chains presented below share a single source sample, sequenced in a study of control samples from healthy donors and cancer patients. Clones were sequenced by immunoSEQ multiplex PCR, and TCRdb holds only the in-frame ones, with some missing. The data show about 160,000 clones, about 94% seen once. The sample consisted of blood. These receptors all come from a woman aged 55-70 years in good health.

The genes are TRBV25-1 and TRBJ2-6, with no clear D. CDR3 length: 14 residues. Per the germline V gene, CDR1 is MGHDK and CDR2 is SYGVNS. Trimming pared 3 bases from V and 2 bases from J, leaving 5 bases between. CDR3: CASSDSAGANVLTF. CDR3 in DNA: TGTGCCAGCAGTGATTCAGCTGGGGCCAACGTCCTGACTTTC.

The chain joins TRBV6-2 or TRBV6-3 to TRBJ2-7; D remains unclear. Trimming left V 5 bases short and J 0 bases short, with 8 bases between. The CDR3 runs to 13 residues. Germline loops: CDR1 MNHEY, CDR2 SVGEGT. The CDR3 region has the DNA TGTGCCAGCAGTATCTCTGGCTCCTACGAGCAGTACTTC. Translation gives CASSISGSYEQYF.

This rearrangement joins TRBV2 to TRBJ1-5; D remains unclear. With 3 bases removed from V and 0 bases from J, the gap between germline ends came to 6 bases. Germline V gives CDR1 SNHLY, CDR2 FYNNEI. The CDR3 contains 14 residues. CDR3 sequence reads: CASSEIYSNQPQHF. The CDR3, as DNA: TGTGCCAGCAGTGAGATCTATAGCAATCAGCCCCAGCATTTT.

V is TRBV19 and J is TRBJ2-1; 9 bases are a match to TRBD1. CDR3 length equals 16 residues. The junction had 7 bases not matched to a gene; V was cut back by 3 bases and J by 4 bases. Germline V lookup: CDR1 LNHDA, CDR2 SQIVND (reference sequence). CDR3 in DNA: TGTGCCAGTAGTATGTCGGGACAGGGTACGTACAATGAGCAGTTCTTC. Encoded protein: CASSMSGQGTYNEQFF.

CDR3 sequence (DNA): TGTGCCAGCAGCTTAGATACGGACTCCTACGAGCAGTACTTC. This codes for CASSLDTDSYEQYF. The rearrangement links TRBV7-9 to TRBJ2-7; D gene unclear. The CDR3 is made up of 14 amino acids. In germline, CDR1 is SEHNR, CDR2 FQNEAQ (reference sequence). V shed 1 base and J shed 0 bases, with 7 bases lying between them.

This chain links TRBV14 with TRBJ1-3, with a possible D match to TRBD1 (6 bases). The ends were cut back, 6 bases at V and 1 base at J, with 10 bases in the middle. Germline values: CDR1 SGHDN, CDR2 FVKESK. The CDR3 is 14 amino acids. CDR3 bases: TGTGCCAGCAGTCGACAGGTGTCTGGAAACACCATATATTTT. Its protein is CASSRQVSGNTIYF.

The chain joins TRBV5-6 to TRBJ1-3; perhaps TRBD1 as D (5 bases). This CDR3 is 14 amino acids long. Trimming removed 3 bases at V and 3 bases at J, with 10 bases between. CDR1 and CDR2 (germline): SGHDT, YYEEEE. The CDR3 reads CASSSQARGNTIYF. As DNA, the CDR3 is TGTGCCAGCAGCTCACAGGCTCGTGGAAACACCATATATTTT. The complete variable domain, with remaining parts taken from reference TRBV5-6 and TRBJ1-3, reads DAGVTQSPTHLIKTRGQQVTLRCSPKSGHDTVSWYQQALGQGPQFIFQYYEEEERQRGNFPDRFSGHQFPNYSSELNVNALLLGDSALYLCASSSQARGNTIYFGEGSWLTVV.

V and J are TRBV15 and TRBJ1-4; D might be TRBD1 (5 bases). Germline CDR1 is LNHNV and CDR2 is YYDKDF (reference sequence). The V gene lost 4 bases and the J gene lost 11 bases, with 11 bases spanning the gap. The CDR3 is made up of 12 amino acids. Here the CDR3 reads CATSMAEGKLFF. The DNA for the CDR3 is TGTGCCACCAGCATGGCGGAGGGGAAACTGTTTTTT.

The chain joins TRBV9 to TRBJ1-2; D is ambiguous. The CDR3 has 14 residues. Looked up from germline, CDR1 is SGDLS and CDR2 is YYNGEE. The V end lost 4 bases, the J end lost 4 bases, and 14 bases lay between the germline ends. The CDR3 bases are TGTGCCAGCAGCCTAGGCACCGGGGTCTATGGCTACACCTTC. Protein sequence: CASSLGTGVYGYTF.

The J gene is TRBJ1-6, the V gene TRBV6-2 or TRBV6-3; tentatively, D is TRBD1 (6 bases). V was shortened by 5 bases and J by 0 bases, with 8 bases between the two germline ends. Germline V lookup: CDR1 MNHEY, CDR2 SVGEGT. CDR3 length equals 15 residues. The CDR3, as DNA: TGTGCCAGCAGTGGACAGAGCTCCTATAATTCACCCCTCCACTTT. Translated: CASSGQSSYNSPLHF.

This chain uses TRBV7-9 with TRBJ2-3; D is ambiguous. The CDR3 has 14 residues. V gave up 1 base and J gave up 4 bases, with 9 bases separating them. The germline CDR1 and CDR2 sequences are SEHNR and FQNEAQ (reference sequence). CDR3 amino acids: CASSLEVLPDTQYF. CDR3 in DNA: TGTGCCAGCAGCTTAGAGGTATTACCAGATACGCAGTATTTT.

This chain links TRBV6-1 with TRBJ1-5; no firm D call. Germline V gene sequence: CDR1 MNHNS, CDR2 SASEGT. Trimming took off 0 bases at V and 7 bases at J, with 10 bases between the two ends. This CDR3 region has 14 residues. CDR3 loop: CASSEAGGPQPQHF. The DNA of the CDR3 is TGTGCCAGCAGTGAAGCAGGAGGCCCCCAGCCCCAGCATTTT.

The rearrangement uses TRBV9 and TRBJ1-1; TRBD1 agrees at 7 bases. Looked up from germline, CDR1 is SGDLS and CDR2 is YYNGEE. V lost 0 bases, J lost 5 bases, and 4 bases stayed unmatched. CDR3 length: 14 amino acids. The CDR3 DNA reads TGTGCCAGCAGCGTAGACCAGGGGGGGACTGAAGCTTTCTTT. Residues: CASSVDQGGTEAFF.

The chain carries TRBV6-2 or TRBV6-3 and TRBJ1-5; D perhaps matches TRBD1 (6 bases). Looked up from germline, CDR1 is MNHEY and CDR2 is SVGEGT. V lost 3 bases, J lost 10 bases, and 16 bases lay in between. There are 14 residues in the CDR3. CDR3 sequence: CASSYIQGYQPQHF. DNA for the CDR3: TGTGCCAGCAGTTATATACAGGGTTACCAACCCCAGCATTTT.

The chain recombines TRBV6-2 or TRBV6-3 with TRBJ1-5; D not resolved. The V end was cut by 2 bases, the J end by 7 bases, with 6 bases between. CDR1 is MNHEY and CDR2 is SVGEGT in the germline V gene. The CDR3 totals 12 residues. The CDR3 loop reads CASSYVLQPQHF. The CDR3 DNA reads TGTGCCAGCAGTTACGTATTACAGCCCCAGCATTTT.

The V and J genes are TRBV30 and TRBJ1-1; D is unresolved. CDR1 is GTSNPN and CDR2 is SVGIG in the germline V gene (reference sequence). CDR3 length equals 13 residues. V was pared by 5 bases and J by 4 bases, with 14 bases between. The CDR3 bases are TGTGCCTGGGCCCGCCCACGCAGCACTGAAGCTTTCTTT. It specifies CAWARPRSTEAFF.

This rearrangement joins TRBV29-1 to TRBJ1-4; 8 nucleotides line up with TRBD1. V was clipped by 8 bases and J by 5 bases; unmatched bases: 7. The CDR3 length is 13 residues. CDR1 and CDR2 from the germline V gene are SQVTM and ANQGSEA. This chain's CDR3 is CSYGQGSNEKLFF. CDR3 coding DNA: TGCAGCTATGGACAGGGCTCCAATGAAAAACTGTTTTTT.

CDR3 DNA: TGCGCCAGCAGCCAAGGGTCAGCGGGGGGGACCTACAATGAGCAGTTCTTC. Residues: CASSQGSAGGTYNEQFF. V and J are TRBV4-1 and TRBJ2-1, with TRBD2 matching over 10 bases. The V segment lost 1 base and the J segment 2 bases; nucleotides outside the gene matches: 5. Looked up from germline, CDR1 is MGHRA and CDR2 is YSYEKL. The CDR3 loop spans 17 amino acids.

The rearrangement links TRBV5-4 to TRBJ2-1; 9 nucleotides match TRBD1. V lost 0 bases and J lost 2; bases outside the gene matches: 3. This CDR3 comprises 16 residues. Germline V lookup: CDR1 SGHNT, CDR2 YYREEE (reference sequence). CDR3 sequence reads: CASSLGGTGTYNEQFF. The DNA for the CDR3 is TGTGCCAGCAGCTTGGGAGGGACAGGGACCTACAATGAGCAGTTCTTC. Supplemented by reference TRBV5-4 and TRBJ2-1, the full variable domain reads ETGVTQSPTHLIKTRGQQVTLRCSSQSGHNTVSWYQQALGQGPQFIFQYYREEENGRGNFPPRFSGLQFPNYSSELNVNALELDDSALYLCASSLGGTGTYNEQFFGPGTRLTVL.

The chain links TRBV3-1 (or the pseudogene TRBV3-2) to TRBJ1-1; D is possibly TRBD1 (5 bases). The V end lost 6 bases, the J end lost 5 bases, and 13 bases lay between the germline ends. In germline, CDR1 is LGHDT, CDR2 YNNKEL (reference sequence). The CDR3 has 13 amino acids. The CDR3 protein is CASSAGGETEAFF. The CDR3 region has the DNA TGTGCCAGCAGTGCCGGGGGGGAAACTGAAGCTTTCTTT.

This chain connects TRBV7-9 to TRBJ1-2; 7 positions agree with TRBD1. The CDR3 extends over 16 amino acids. Germline CDR1 is SEHNR and CDR2 is FQNEAQ (reference sequence). Losses at the gene ends were 5 bases for V and 5 bases for J; bases not matched to a gene: 14. The CDR3 spells CASSHNTAGTEYGYTF. CDR3 nucleotides: TGTGCCAGCAGCCATAACACCGCCGGGACAGAGTATGGCTACACCTTC.